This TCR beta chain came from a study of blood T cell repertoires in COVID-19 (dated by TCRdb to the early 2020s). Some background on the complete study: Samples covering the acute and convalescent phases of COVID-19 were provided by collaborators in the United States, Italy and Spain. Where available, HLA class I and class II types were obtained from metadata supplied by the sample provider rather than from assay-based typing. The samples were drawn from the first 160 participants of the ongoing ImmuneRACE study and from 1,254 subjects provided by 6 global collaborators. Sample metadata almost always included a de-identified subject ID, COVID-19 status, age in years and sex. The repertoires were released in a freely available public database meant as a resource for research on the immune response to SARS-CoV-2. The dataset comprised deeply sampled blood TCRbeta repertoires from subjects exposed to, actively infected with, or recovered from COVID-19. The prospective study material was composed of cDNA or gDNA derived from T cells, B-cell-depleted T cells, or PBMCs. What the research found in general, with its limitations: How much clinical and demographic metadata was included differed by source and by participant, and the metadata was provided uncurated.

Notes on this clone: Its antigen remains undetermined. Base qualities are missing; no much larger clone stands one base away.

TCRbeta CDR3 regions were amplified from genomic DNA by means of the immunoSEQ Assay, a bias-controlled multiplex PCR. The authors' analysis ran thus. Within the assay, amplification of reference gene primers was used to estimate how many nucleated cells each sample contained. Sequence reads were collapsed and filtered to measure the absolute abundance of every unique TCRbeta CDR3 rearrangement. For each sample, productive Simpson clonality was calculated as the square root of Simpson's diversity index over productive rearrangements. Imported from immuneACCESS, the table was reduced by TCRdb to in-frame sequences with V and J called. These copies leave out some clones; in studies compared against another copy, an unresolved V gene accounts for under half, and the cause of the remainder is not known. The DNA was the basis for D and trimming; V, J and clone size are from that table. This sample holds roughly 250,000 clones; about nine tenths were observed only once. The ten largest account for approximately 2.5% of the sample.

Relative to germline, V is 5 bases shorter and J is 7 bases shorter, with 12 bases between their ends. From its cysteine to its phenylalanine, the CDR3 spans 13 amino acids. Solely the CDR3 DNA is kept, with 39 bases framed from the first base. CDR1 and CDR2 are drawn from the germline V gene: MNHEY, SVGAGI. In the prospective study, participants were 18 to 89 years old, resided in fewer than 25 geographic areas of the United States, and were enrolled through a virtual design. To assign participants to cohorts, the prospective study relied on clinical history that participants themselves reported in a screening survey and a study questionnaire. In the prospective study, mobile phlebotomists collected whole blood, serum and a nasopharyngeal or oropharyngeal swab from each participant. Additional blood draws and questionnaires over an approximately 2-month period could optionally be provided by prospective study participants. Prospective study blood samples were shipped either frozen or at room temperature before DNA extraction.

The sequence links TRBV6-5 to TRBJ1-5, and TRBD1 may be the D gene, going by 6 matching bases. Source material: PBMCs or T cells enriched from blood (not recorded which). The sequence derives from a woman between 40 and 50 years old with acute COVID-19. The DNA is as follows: TGTGCCAGCAGTACAGGGCTGGAGCAGCCCCAGCATTTT. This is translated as CASSTGLEQPQHF.